The clone carrying this T cell receptor beta chain was detected many times. Antigen unknown. After removal of 2 bases from V and 6 bases from J, the junction contained 7 bases not matched to a gene. CDR1 and CDR2 from the germline V gene are DFQATT and SNEGSKA (reference sequence). CDR3 length equals 15 residues. The record originates from a study of T-cell reconstitution after alpha-beta-depleted transplantation in children. Findings of the study overall: Hyperexpanded clones declined; after one year, newly produced T cells mostly supplied diversity. Surviving recipient cells, namely T cells and thymic progenitors, were the source of high day-60 TCRbeta diversity in some patients.

TCRbeta library construction was performed incorporating unique molecular identifiers. Using its own MiXCR run on the PCR reads, TCRdb lists one record per CDR3 protein. The sample yields some 200,000 distinct CDR3 sequences, roughly 6% seen once. The origin of this receptor is a girl younger than two with combined immunodeficiency, due to receive a stem cell transplant. This chain links TRBV20-1 with TRBJ2-1; TRBD2 agrees at 10 bases. The input for sequencing was PBMCs, taken before TCRalphabeta/CD19-depleted stem cell transplant. This CDR3 reads CSARLTLAGANEQFF. The CDR3 coding sequence is TGCAGTGCTAGACTGACCCTAGCGGGGGCCAATGAGCAGTTCTTC.